A selection of T cell receptor beta chains follows, all from one sample in a study of T cells in Graves' hyperthyroidism and ophthalmopathy. MiXCR, applied by TCRdb to the multiplex PCR reads, yields one record per CDR3 protein. The data show just under 750,000 distinct CDR3 sequences, 35% seen once. The sample comprised blood. Every receptor here comes from a woman in her forties with Graves' hyperthyroidism. Both conserved end residues are part of each CDR3. Fields, in order: V gene, D gene, clone size, J gene, CDR3 DNA, CDR3 protein. The D gene is left open where the match is weak. Size tells how often a clone was seen (once, few, many) or the class of an expanded clone, and some rows leave it out.

TRBV29-1	-	-	TRBJ1-1	TGCAGCTTAGATGGTTTCGGCACTGAAGCTTTCTTT	CSLDGFGTEAFF
TRBV20-1	-	few	TRBJ2-7	TGCAGTGCTAGGGGGGCTAGCGATCTTCTCTTCGAGCAGTACTTC	CSARGASDLLFEQYF
TRBV9	-	-	TRBJ1-1	TGTGCCAGCACCGTAGAGCACACTGAAGCTTTCTTT	CASTVEHTEAFF
TRBV7-9	-	-	TRBJ2-7	TGTGCCAGCAGTTCGACAGAGTACGAGCAGTACTTC	CASSSTEYEQYF
TRBV20-1	-	many	TRBJ2-5	TGCAGTGCTAGAGAACAGATCCAAGAGACCCAGTACTTC	CSAREQIQETQYF
TRBV12-3/TRBV12-4	-	few	TRBJ1-5	TGTGCCAGCAGTCCGGACGGAATTACTTATAGCAATCAGCCCCAGCATTTT	CASSPDGITYSNQPQHF
TRBV28	-	-	TRBJ1-2	TGTGCCAGCACTGAGCGTCGGGGGATGAATGGCTACACCTTC	CASTERRGMNGYTF
TRBV24-1	-	few	TRBJ2-5	TGTGCCACCAGTGACCCTGGACGGAAGGGGGGGCTAGGAGAGACCCAGTACTTC	CATSDPGRKGGLGETQYF
TRBV6-6	TRBD1	-	TRBJ1-3	TGTGCCAGCATAGTTCAGGGGGTTGGAAACACCATATATTTT	CASIVQGVGNTIYF
TRBV10-3	-	-	TRBJ2-6	TGTGCCATCAGTGAAGTTAGCGACAGCCTATTCTCTGGGGCCAACGTCCTGACTTTC	CAISEVSDSLFSGANVLTF
TRBV7-7	TRBD1	many	TRBJ2-5	TGTGCTAGCAGCTTAGAGGGACAGGGGATCGAGACCCAGTACTTC	CASSLEGQGIETQYF
TRBV5-6	-	few	TRBJ1-3	TGTGCCAGCAGCGGTACCGAGTGCTCGACTGGAAACACCATATATTTT	CASSGTECSTGNTIYF
TRBV20-1	-	many	TRBJ1-2	TGCAGTGCTAGTTCGGGGGGTGCTCCTTCGAGTGGCTACACCTTC	CSASSGGAPSSGYTF
TRBV6-5	-	many	TRBJ1-1	TGTGCCAGCAGCCTTCGGCTGGGGGACACTGAAGCTTTCTTT	CASSLRLGDTEAFF
TRBV29-1	-	-	TRBJ2-7	TGCAGCGTGGGGAAGGGCGAGCAGTACTTC	CSVGKGEQYF
TRBV9	-	-	TRBJ1-6	TGTGCCAGCAGTGAAGTGGGGGATCCCTATAATTCACCCCTCCACTTT	CASSEVGDPYNSPLHF
TRBV19	TRBD2	-	TRBJ2-7	TGTGCCAGTAGTATAGGTAGCGGGGGGGACTACGAGCAGTACTTC	CASSIGSGGDYEQYF
TRBV29-1	-	once	TRBJ2-5	TGCAGCGTTGCTGGGGGGACCCGAGAGACCCAGTACTTC	CSVAGGTRETQYF
TRBV7-2	-	-	TRBJ1-1	TGTGCCAGCAGGGCCCCGTGGGACACTGAAGCTTTCTTT	CASRAPWDTEAFF
TRBV7-3	-	-	TRBJ2-3	TGTGCCAGCAGCTACCGGGGAGCCCAGGATACGCAGTATTTT	CASSYRGAQDTQYF
TRBV19	TRBD1	many	TRBJ1-1	TGTGCCAGTAGTGGGACCGGGACAGGGAACACTGAAGCTTTCTTT	CASSGTGTGNTEAFF
TRBV4-1	TRBD1	few	TRBJ2-6	TGCGCCAGCAGCCAGAATACAGGGGAGTCTGGGGCCAACGTCCTGACTTTC	CASSQNTGESGANVLTF
TRBV29-1	-	many	TRBJ2-2	TGCAGCGTAGCGAATTACGCGAACACCGGGGAGCTGTTTTTT	CSVANYANTGELFF
TRBV14	-	many	TRBJ2-7	TGTGCCAGCAGCCAAGTTGAGGACGTTTCCTACGAGCAGTACTTC	CASSQVEDVSYEQYF
TRBV20-1	-	-	TRBJ2-7	TGCAGTGCTAGAGATTCGGGACGGGACTCCTGCGAGCAGTACTTC	CSARDSGRDSCEQYF